This T cell receptor (beta chain) came from a study of blood T cell repertoires in COVID-19. Across the study: The analysed material was cDNA or gDNA that came from T cells, B-cell-depleted T cells, or PBMCs.

Some clones are missing from TCRdb's copy, which holds only in-frame ones; the method was immunoSEQ multiplex PCR. The sample lists roughly 160,000 clones, about 85% occurring once. The CDR3 totals 16 residues. Trimming stripped 7 bases from V and 0 bases from J, with 13 bases between. Germline V lookup: CDR1 SNHLY, CDR2 FYNNEI. Sequences were obtained from peripheral blood. This TCR came from a man aged 55 to 70 with acute or convalescent COVID-19. The chain has TRBV2 and TRBJ2-6; D might be TRBD2 (5 bases). Written as DNA, the CDR3 is TGTGCCAGCACTCTCAGTGGGAGCTCTGGGGCCAACGTCCTGACTTTC. Translation gives CASTLSGSSGANVLTF. The variable domain in full, completed from reference TRBV2 and TRBJ2-6, reads EPEVTQTPSHQVTQMGQEVILRCVPISNHLYFYWYRQILGQKVEFLVSFYNNEISEKSEIFDDQFSVERPDGSNFTLKIRSTKLEDSAMYFCASTLSGSSGANVLTFGAGSRLTVL.